Listed here are 19 T cell receptor beta chains from one sample, sequenced in a study of response to subunit inactivated influenza vaccine. MiXCR, run by TCRdb on the RT-PCR reads, gives a single entry per CDR3 protein. Among 600,000 to 850,000 distinct CDR3 sequences listed, around 15% were seen once. Here the sequenced sample was PBMCs from blood, taken 14 days before vaccination. These receptors all come from a man aged 50-59 years who received an inactivated influenza vaccine.

This clonotype was seen a few times. The chain joins TRBV30 to TRBJ2-3; D is perhaps TRBD1 (5 bases). Germline values: CDR1 GTSNPN, CDR2 SVGIG (reference sequence). CDR3 length: 14 amino acids. The V gene lost 0 bases and the J gene lost 7 bases, with 14 bases spanning the gap. The CDR3 DNA reads as TGTGCCTGGAGTGTAACAGGCGCTCAAAATACGCAGTATTTT. Translated, it gives CAWSVTGAQNTQYF.

This clonotype was observed a handful of times. CDR3 in amino acids: CASSLGTGVWDEQFF. Here the CDR3 DNA reads TGTGCCAGCAGCTTAGGGACGGGAGTTTGGGATGAGCAGTTCTTC. The chain employs TRBV7-2 and TRBJ2-1; TRBD2 is a possible D gene (6 bases). V was trimmed by 1 base and J by 8 bases, leaving 15 bases between them. Germline V gene lookup returns CDR1 SGHTA and CDR2 FQGNSA. The CDR3 has 15 amino acids.

The V and J genes are TRBV27 and TRBJ2-7; 9 bases match TRBD1. This CDR3 contains 14 residues. Trimming at V came to 7 bases and at J to 3 bases, leaving 7 bases not matched to a gene. CDR1 and CDR2 from the germline V gene are MNHEY and SMNVEV (reference sequence). This CDR3 is CASKGTGFSYEQYF. CDR3 sequence (DNA): TGTGCCAGCAAAGGGACAGGGTTCAGCTACGAGCAGTACTTC.

This clonotype has at least ten counts. V usage is TRBV7-2 and J usage is TRBJ2-3; 7 bases map to TRBD1. The ends lost 5 bases at V and 3 bases at J; junction bases unmatched: 11. CDR3 length equals 16 residues. CDR1 is SGHTA and CDR2 is FQGNSA in the germline V gene. The chain's CDR3 is CASSQLQGEITDTQYF. The CDR3 coding sequence is TGTGCCAGCAGCCAACTTCAGGGGGAAATAACAGATACGCAGTATTTT.

For this clonotype: Possible read error: a much larger clone is one base away. This rearrangement joins TRBV12-3 or TRBV12-4 to TRBJ2-3; the D is unclear. The CDR3 totals 12 residues. The CDR3 region has the DNA TGTGCCAGCAGTCTTACGGCAGATACGCGGTATTTT. Residues: CASSLTADTRYF.

J is TRBJ1-6 and V is TRBV14; D gene unclear. Per germline, CDR1 SGHDN and CDR2 FVKESK. CDR3 length: 13 amino acids. Trimming stripped 1 base from V and 10 bases from J, with 8 bases between. The CDR3 protein is CASSQVRGSPLHF. CDR3 bases: TGTGCCAGCAGCCAAGTGAGAGGGTCACCCCTCCACTTT.

Comment on this clonotype: Lacking the conserved final phenylalanine or tryptophan, this CDR3 likely reflects a read error. The gene calls are TRBV29-1 and TRBJ1-4; 7 positions agree with TRBD1. Germline CDR1 is SQVTM and CDR2 is ANQGSEA. The CDR3 has 13 residues. Trimming cost V 4 bases and J 8 bases; bases outside gene matches: 7. The CDR3 loop is CSVGQGRGEKLFL. The CDR3 coding sequence is TGCAGCGTTGGACAGGGCCGAGGGGAAAAACTGTTTCTC.

The CDR3 reads CASSEVGGGGNQPQHF. The CDR3 DNA sequence: TGTGCCAGCAGTGAAGTTGGGGGGGGCGGTAATCAGCCCCAGCATTTT. V is TRBV2 and J is TRBJ1-5; TRBD1 is a possible D gene (6 bases). Trimming cost V 1 base and J 4 bases, with 14 bases left between them. The CDR3 runs 16 residues. The germline gives CDR1 SNHLY, CDR2 FYNNEI.

The J gene is TRBJ2-2, the V gene TRBV9, with 8 bases fitting TRBD1. The CDR3 has 15 residues. With V trimmed by 3 bases and J by 6 bases, 7 bases remained unmatched. CDR1 and CDR2 (germline): SGDLS, YYNGEE. The CDR3 DNA is TGTGCCAGCAGCGCAGGGGGCGGGGCGGCCGGGGAGCTGTTTTTT. Its protein product is CASSAGGGAAGELFF.

This clonotype turned up a few times. V and J are TRBV7-3 and TRBJ2-5, with unresolved D. Trimming took 1 base from V and 1 from J, leaving 16 bases between them. This CDR3 has 17 amino acids. The germline gives CDR1 SGHTA, CDR2 FQGTGA. The CDR3 sequence is CASSLRRSESSQETQYF. The CDR3 DNA is TGTGCCAGCAGCTTAAGACGTTCTGAGTCATCCCAAGAGACCCAGTACTTC.

This clonotype was detected many times. The chain links TRBV7-2 to TRBJ1-2; D gene uncertain. Trimming took off 1 base at V and 3 bases at J, with 12 bases between the two ends. The CDR3 loop spans 15 amino acids. The germline gives CDR1 SGHTA, CDR2 FQGNSA. The CDR3 sequence is CASSLEYIKDYGYTF. The CDR3 nucleotides are TGTGCCAGCAGCTTAGAGTATATAAAGGACTATGGCTACACCTTC.

This chain uses TRBV10-2 with TRBJ2-3; 11 bases agree with TRBD2. V lost 3 bases, J lost 4 bases, and 3 bases stayed unmatched. This CDR3 spans 15 amino acids. CDR1 WSHSY and CDR2 SAAADI come from the germline V gene. The CDR3 is CASSDVAGGSDTQYF. The CDR3 bases are TGCGCCAGCAGTGATGTAGCGGGAGGGTCAGATACGCAGTATTTT.

The chain links TRBV5-5 to TRBJ2-5; D gene unclear. Germline CDR1 SGHKS, CDR2 YYEKEE (reference sequence). Trimming shortened V by 0 bases and J by 0 bases, and 9 bases separated the two germline ends. The CDR3 spans 15 residues. CDR3 DNA: TGTGCCAGCAGCTTGGGACCGACGTACCAAGAGACCCAGTACTTC. It is translated as CASSLGPTYQETQYF.

The chain links TRBV10-3 to TRBJ2-1; D unresolved. The CDR3 sequence is 15 residues long. The germline CDR1 and CDR2 sequences are ENHRY and SYGVKD. V shed 4 bases and J shed 2 bases, with 12 bases lying between them. CDR3 protein: CAISGSESPYNEQFF. The DNA for the CDR3 is TGTGCCATCAGTGGGAGCGAGTCCCCCTACAATGAGCAGTTCTTC.

This clonotype was detected many times. This sequence joins TRBV7-9 and TRBJ1-1; D is unclear. V lost 6 bases and J 5 bases, leaving 7 bases between the germline ends. The length of the CDR3 is 11 residues. Germline loops: CDR1 SEHNR, CDR2 FQNEAQ (reference sequence). The CDR3 coding sequence is TGTGCCAGCAGTTTGGGTACTGAAGCTTTCTTT. It codes for CASSLGTEAFF.

The rearrangement uses TRBV7-6 and TRBJ2-1; 9 bases are a match to TRBD2. J was trimmed by 6 bases and V by 3 bases; bases with no gene match: 6. CDR1 is SGHVS and CDR2 is FNYEAQ in the germline V gene. The CDR3 length is 15 residues. Here the CDR3 DNA reads TGTGCCAGCAGCTTCGGAGCGGGGGGACTCAATGAGCAGTTCTTC. Protein product: CASSFGAGGLNEQFF. Together with reference TRBV7-6 and TRBJ2-1, the CDR3 gives the full variable domain: GAGVSQSPRYKVTKRGQDVALRCDPISGHVSLYWYRQALGQGPEFLTYFNYEAQQDKSGLPNDRFSAERPEGSISTLTIQRTEQRDSAMYRCASSFGAGGLNEQFFGPGTRLTVL.

The sample holds many counts of this clonotype. The chain uses TRBV5-1 and TRBJ2-2; D might be TRBD2 (6 bases). Germline assignment: CDR1 SGHRS and CDR2 YFSETQ. The ends were cut back, 4 bases at V and 5 bases at J, with 15 bases in the middle. This CDR3 is 15 amino acids long. The CDR3 nucleotides read TGCGCCAGCAGCCAGGTAGCGGAGGCAACCGGGGAGCTGTTTTTT. Protein sequence: CASSQVAEATGELFF. Variable domain in full (rest from reference TRBV5-1 and TRBJ2-2): KAGVTQTPRYLIKTRGQQVTLSCSPISGHRSVSWYQQTPGQGLQFLFEYFSETQRNKGNFPGRFSGRQFSNSRSEMNVSTLELGDSALYLCASSQVAEATGELFFGEGSRLTVL.

The chain combines TRBV6-6 with TRBJ2-7, with 10 bases that match TRBD1. Germline-derived CDR1 and CDR2 are MNHNY and SVGAGI (reference sequence). V gave up 6 bases and J gave up 5 bases; unmatched junction bases: 4. The CDR3 spans 13 residues. CDR3 in DNA: TGTGCCAGCAGACCCGGGACAGGGGACGAGCAGTACTTC. Amino acid sequence: CASRPGTGDEQYF.

This chain joins TRBV15 and TRBJ2-3; tentatively, D is TRBD2 (6 bases). Germline V lookup: CDR1 LNHNV, CDR2 YYDKDF (reference sequence). Trimming pared 3 bases from V and 4 bases from J, leaving 8 bases between. The CDR3 is 13 residues long. DNA for the CDR3: TGTGCCACCAGCAGTTGGAGGGCAGATACGCAGTATTTT. As protein: CATSSWRADTQYF.